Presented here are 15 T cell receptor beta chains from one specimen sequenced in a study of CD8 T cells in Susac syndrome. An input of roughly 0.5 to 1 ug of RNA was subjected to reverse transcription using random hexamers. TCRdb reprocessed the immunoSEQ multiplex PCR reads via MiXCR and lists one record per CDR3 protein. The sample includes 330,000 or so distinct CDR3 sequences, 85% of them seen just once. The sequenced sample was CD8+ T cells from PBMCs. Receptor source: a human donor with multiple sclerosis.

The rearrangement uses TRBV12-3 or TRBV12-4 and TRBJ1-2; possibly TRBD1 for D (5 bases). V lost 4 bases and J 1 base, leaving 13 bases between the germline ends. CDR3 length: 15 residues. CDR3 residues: CASSSTDSINYGYTF. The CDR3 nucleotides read TGTGCCAGCAGTTCGACAGACTCCATTAACTATGGCTACACCTTC.

The CDR3 loop is CASRPSTGGLDDQPQHF. The CDR3 DNA reads as TGTGCCAGCAGACCTTCGACAGGGGGCCTTGACGATCAGCCCCAGCATTTT. The J gene is TRBJ1-5, the V gene TRBV6-1, with 10 bases matching TRBD1. V was pared by 6 bases and J by 5 bases, with 13 bases of the junction left unmatched. CDR3 size: 17 residues. Germline CDR1 MNHNS, CDR2 SASEGT.

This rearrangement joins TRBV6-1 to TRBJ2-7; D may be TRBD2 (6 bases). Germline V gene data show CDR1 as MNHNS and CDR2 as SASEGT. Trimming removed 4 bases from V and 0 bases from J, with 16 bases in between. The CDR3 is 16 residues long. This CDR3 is CASSASFGGSSYEQYF. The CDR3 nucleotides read TGTGCCAGCAGTGCCTCGTTTGGGGGGAGCTCCTACGAGCAGTACTTC.

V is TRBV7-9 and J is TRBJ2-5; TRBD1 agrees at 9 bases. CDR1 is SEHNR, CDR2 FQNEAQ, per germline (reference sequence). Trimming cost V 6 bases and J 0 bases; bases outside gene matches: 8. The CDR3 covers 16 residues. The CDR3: CASSFPGQGHQETQYF. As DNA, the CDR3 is TGTGCCAGCAGTTTCCCGGGACAGGGTCACCAAGAGACCCAGTACTTC.

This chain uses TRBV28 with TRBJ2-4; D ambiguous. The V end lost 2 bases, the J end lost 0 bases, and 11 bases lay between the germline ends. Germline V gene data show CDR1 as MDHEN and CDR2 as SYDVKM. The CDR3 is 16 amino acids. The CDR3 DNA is TGTGCCAGCAGTTTAGGCAGGTCGGAAGCCAAAAACATTCAGTACTTC. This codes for CASSLGRSEAKNIQYF.

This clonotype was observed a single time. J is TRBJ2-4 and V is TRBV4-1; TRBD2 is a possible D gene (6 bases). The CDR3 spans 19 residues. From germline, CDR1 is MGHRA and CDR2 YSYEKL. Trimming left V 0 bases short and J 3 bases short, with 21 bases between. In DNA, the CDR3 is TGCGCCAGCAGCCAAGATTGGCCGGGACTCCGGTGGGGCAAAAACATTCAGTACTTC. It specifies CASSQDWPGLRWGKNIQYF.

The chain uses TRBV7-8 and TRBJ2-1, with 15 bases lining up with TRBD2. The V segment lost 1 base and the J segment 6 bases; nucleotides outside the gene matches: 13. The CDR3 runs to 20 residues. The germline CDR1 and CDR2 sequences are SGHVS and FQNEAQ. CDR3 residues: CASSLGTSGRAFVSVNEQFF. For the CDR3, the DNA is TGTGCCAGCAGCTTAGGGACTAGCGGGAGGGCCTTCGTTTCTGTCAATGAGCAGTTCTTC.

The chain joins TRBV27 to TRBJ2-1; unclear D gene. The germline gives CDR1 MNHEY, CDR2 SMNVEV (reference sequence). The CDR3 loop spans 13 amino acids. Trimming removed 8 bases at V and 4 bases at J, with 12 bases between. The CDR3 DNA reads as TGTGCCAGCCACCACCAAGGTTACAATGAGCAGTTCTTC. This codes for CASHHQGYNEQFF.

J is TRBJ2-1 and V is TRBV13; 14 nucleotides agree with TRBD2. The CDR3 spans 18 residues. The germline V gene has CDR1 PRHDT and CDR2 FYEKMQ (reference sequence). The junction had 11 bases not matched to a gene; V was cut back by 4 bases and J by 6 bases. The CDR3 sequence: CASSSTSGTSGRINEQFF. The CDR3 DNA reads TGTGCCAGCAGCTCTACATCCGGGACTAGCGGGAGAATCAATGAGCAGTTCTTC.

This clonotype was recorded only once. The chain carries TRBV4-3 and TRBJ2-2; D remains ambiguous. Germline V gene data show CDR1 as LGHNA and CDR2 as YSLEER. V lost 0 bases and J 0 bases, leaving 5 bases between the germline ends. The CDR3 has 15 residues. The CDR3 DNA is TGCGCCAGCAGCCAAGATTCCCCGAACACCGGGGAGCTGTTTTTT. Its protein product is CASSQDSPNTGELFF.

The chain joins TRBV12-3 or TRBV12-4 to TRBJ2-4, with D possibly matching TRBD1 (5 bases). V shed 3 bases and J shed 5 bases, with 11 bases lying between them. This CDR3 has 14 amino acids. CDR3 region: CASSFSQVENIQYF. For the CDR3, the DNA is TGTGCCAGCAGTTTCTCACAGGTGGAAAACATTCAGTACTTC.

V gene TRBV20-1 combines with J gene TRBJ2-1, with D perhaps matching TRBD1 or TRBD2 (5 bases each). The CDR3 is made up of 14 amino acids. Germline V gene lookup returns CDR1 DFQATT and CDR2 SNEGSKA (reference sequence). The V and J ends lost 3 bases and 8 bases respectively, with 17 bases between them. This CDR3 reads CSASLWGRVDEQFF. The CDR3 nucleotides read TGCAGTGCTAGTCTTTGGGGGAGAGTCGATGAGCAGTTCTTC.

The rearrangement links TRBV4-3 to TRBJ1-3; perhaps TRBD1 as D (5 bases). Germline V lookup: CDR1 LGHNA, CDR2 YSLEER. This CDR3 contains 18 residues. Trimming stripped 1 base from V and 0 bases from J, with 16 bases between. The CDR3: CASSQGVTELSSGNTIYF. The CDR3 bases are TGCGCCAGCAGCCAAGGCGTGACAGAGTTGAGCTCTGGAAACACCATATATTTT.

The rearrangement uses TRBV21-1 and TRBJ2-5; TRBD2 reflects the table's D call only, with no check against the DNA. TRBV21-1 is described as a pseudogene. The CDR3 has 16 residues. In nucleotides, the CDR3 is TGTGCCAGCAGCAAACGGATAGCGGGAGGGTCCGAGACCCAGTACTTC. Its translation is CASSKRIAGGSETQYF.

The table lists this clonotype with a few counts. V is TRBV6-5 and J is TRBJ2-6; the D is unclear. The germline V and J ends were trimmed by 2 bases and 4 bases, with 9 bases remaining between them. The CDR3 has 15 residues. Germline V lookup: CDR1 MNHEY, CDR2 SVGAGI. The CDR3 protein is CASSYRSDGANVLTF. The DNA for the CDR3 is TGTGCCAGCAGTTACCGGTCAGACGGGGCCAACGTCCTGACTTTC.